This T cell receptor beta chain was profiled in a study of blood T cell repertoires in COVID-19. With V trimmed by 0 bases and J by 5 bases, 6 bases remained unmatched. The CDR3 runs 15 residues. CDR1 is LGHDT, CDR2 YNNKEL, per germline (reference sequence). Across 20 to 25 US areas, participants ranged in age from about 18 to 90 years. Someone with COVID-19 had been met by exposed participants within 2 weeks before study entry. Original methodology: Amplifying reference gene primers gave estimates of nucleated cell counts. Here immunoSEQ multiplex PCR was the method, and the copy in TCRdb shows in-frame clones only, minus some. The DNA was the basis for D and trimming; V, J and clone size are from that table. This sample has roughly 200,000 clones; around nine tenths occur once, and the top ten carry roughly 4.5%.

Input material: PBMCs or T cells enriched from blood (not recorded which). V and J are TRBV3-1 (or the pseudogene TRBV3-2) and TRBJ1-2; TRBD1 agrees at 7 bases. This receptor was obtained from a woman aged 30 to 39 who had been exposed to COVID-19. The CDR3 DNA follows: TGTGCCAGCAGCCAAGAGGACAGGCTGGGGTATGGCTACACCTTC. Amino acids: CASSQEDRLGYGYTF.